This T cell receptor (beta chain) was profiled in a study of T cell changes during pregnancy in multiple sclerosis. The CDR3 sequence is 14 residues long. V was cut by 6 bases and J by 7 bases, with 18 bases left in between. From germline, CDR1 is MNHEY and CDR2 SMNVEV (reference sequence). Clones were sequenced by immunoSEQ multiplex PCR, and TCRdb holds only the in-frame ones, with some missing. The sample yields almost 20,000 clones, about 88% seen once. The source was CD8+ T cells from peripheral blood mononuclear cells, collected after pregnancy. The chain has TRBV27 and TRBJ1-2; possible D gene TRBD1, 6 bases. This TCR was sampled from a female donor in good health, enrolled as a control in a pregnancy study. The CDR3 loop reads CASSAGRGVGGYTF. CDR3 nucleotides: TGTGCCAGCAGCGCGGGCAGGGGCGTAGGTGGCTACACCTTC.